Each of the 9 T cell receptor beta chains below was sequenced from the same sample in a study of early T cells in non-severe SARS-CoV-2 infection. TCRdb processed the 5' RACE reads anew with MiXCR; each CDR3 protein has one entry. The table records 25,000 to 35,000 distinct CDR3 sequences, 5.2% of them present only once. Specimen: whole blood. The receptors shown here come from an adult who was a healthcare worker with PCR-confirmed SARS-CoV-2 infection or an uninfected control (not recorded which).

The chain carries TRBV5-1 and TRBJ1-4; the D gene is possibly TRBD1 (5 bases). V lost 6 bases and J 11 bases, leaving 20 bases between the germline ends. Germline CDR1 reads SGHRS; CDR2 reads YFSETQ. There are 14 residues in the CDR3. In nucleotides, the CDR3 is TGCGCCAGCAAGTTGGGACTCCGGAACTTTAAACTGTTTTTT. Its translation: CASKLGLRNFKLFF.

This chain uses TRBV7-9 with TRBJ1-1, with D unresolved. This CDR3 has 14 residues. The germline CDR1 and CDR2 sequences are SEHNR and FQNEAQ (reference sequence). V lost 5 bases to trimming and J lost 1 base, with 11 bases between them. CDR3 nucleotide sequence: TGTGCCAGCAGCCCCGATGCGGAGAACACTGAAGCTTTCTTT. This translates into CASSPDAENTEAFF.

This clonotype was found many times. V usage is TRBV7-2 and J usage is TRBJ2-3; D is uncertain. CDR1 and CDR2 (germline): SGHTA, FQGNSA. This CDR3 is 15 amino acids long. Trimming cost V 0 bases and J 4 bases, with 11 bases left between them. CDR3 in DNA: TGTGCCAGCAGCTTAGCGGGAATGGTGGCAGATACGCAGTATTTT. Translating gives CASSLAGMVADTQYF.

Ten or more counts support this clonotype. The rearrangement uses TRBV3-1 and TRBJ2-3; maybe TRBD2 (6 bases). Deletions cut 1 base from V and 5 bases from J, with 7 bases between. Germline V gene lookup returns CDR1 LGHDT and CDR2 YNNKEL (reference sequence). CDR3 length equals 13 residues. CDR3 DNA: TGTGCCAGCAGCCAAGGAGCGGGAGATACGCAGTATTTT. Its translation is CASSQGAGDTQYF.

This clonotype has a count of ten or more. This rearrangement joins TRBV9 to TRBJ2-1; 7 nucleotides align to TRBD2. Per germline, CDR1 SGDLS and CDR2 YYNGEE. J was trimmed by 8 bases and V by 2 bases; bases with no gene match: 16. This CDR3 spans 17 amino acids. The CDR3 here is CASSVTLGDYLGDEQFF. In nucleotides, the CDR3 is TGTGCCAGCAGCGTCACGTTAGGGGACTATCTAGGGGATGAGCAGTTCTTC.

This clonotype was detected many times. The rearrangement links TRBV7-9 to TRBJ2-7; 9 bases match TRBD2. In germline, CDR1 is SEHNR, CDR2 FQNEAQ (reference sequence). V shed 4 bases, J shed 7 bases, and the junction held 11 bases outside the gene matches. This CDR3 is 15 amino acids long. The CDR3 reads CASSSPGLAAGEQYF. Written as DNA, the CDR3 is TGTGCCAGCAGCTCCCCGGGACTAGCTGCGGGGGAGCAGTACTTC.

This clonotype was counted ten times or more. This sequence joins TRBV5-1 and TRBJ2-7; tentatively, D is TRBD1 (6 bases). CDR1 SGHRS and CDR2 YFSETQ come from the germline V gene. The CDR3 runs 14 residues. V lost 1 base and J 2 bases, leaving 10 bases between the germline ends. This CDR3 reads CASSLLQGPYEQYF. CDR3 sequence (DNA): TGCGCCAGCAGCTTGTTGCAGGGGCCCTACGAGCAGTACTTC.

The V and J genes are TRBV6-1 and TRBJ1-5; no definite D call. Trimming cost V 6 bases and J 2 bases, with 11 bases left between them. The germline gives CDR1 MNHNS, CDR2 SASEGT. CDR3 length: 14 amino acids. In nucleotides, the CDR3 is TGTGCCAGCAGCTACTCTCTGGGCAATCAGCCCCAGCATTTT. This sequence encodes CASSYSLGNQPQHF.

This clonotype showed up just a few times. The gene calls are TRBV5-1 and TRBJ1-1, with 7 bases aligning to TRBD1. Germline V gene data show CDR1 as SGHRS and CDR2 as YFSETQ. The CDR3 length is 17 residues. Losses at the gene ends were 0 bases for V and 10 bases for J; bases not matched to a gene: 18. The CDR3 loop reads CASSLGSGTVIPSGAFF. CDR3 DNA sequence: TGCGCCAGCAGCTTGGGCTCGGGGACAGTTATTCCGTCCGGAGCTTTCTTT.